The rows below give T cell receptor beta chains drawn from one sample of a study of control samples from healthy donors and cancer patients. Data came from immunoSEQ multiplex PCR; TCRdb stores just in-frame clones and leaves some out. The sample yields more than 110,000 clones, about nine tenths seen once. The sample consisted of blood. Every receptor here comes from a woman aged 25 to 39 in good health. CDR3s include the opening cysteine and the closing phenylalanine or tryptophan. Fields, in order: V gene, CDR3 length, J gene, clone size, D gene, CDR3 DNA, CDR3 protein. D genes are given only for firm matches. For some rows the clone size is stated as once, few or many, or as a class when expanded; others skip it.

v_call: TRBV19
cdr3_length: 15
j_call: TRBJ1-5
clone_size: -
d_call: -
cdr3_nt: TGTGCCAGTAGTATACGGGGAGGTCGCAATCAGCCCCAGCATTTT
cdr3_aa: CASSIRGGRNQPQHF

v_call: TRBV3-1/TRBV3-2
cdr3_length: 16
j_call: TRBJ1-3
clone_size: once
d_call: -
cdr3_nt: TGTGCCAGCAGCCCTGTCCTGTCCTTCTCTGGAAACACCATATATTTT
cdr3_aa: CASSPVLSFSGNTIYF

v_call: TRBV9
cdr3_length: 17
j_call: TRBJ2-3
clone_size: once
d_call: TRBD2
cdr3_nt: TGTGCCAGCAGCTATGATTATTTGAGCGGGAGTACAGATACGCAGTATTTT
cdr3_aa: CASSYDYLSGSTDTQYF

v_call: TRBV3-1/TRBV3-2
cdr3_length: 14
j_call: TRBJ1-2
clone_size: -
d_call: -
cdr3_nt: TGTGCCAGCAGCCAAGACGGGGGCGGGAAGGGCTACACCTTC
cdr3_aa: CASSQDGGGKGYTF

v_call: TRBV6-6
cdr3_length: 16
j_call: TRBJ2-3
clone_size: few
d_call: TRBD2
cdr3_nt: TGTGCCAGCACCTATGGACTAGCGGGAGGGCCTGGTACGCAGTATTTT
cdr3_aa: CASTYGLAGGPGTQYF

v_call: TRBV19
cdr3_length: 15
j_call: TRBJ1-2
clone_size: -
d_call: TRBD1
cdr3_nt: TGTGCCAGTCAAAACCAGGGGGTTACTAACTATGGCTACACCTTC
cdr3_aa: CASQNQGVTNYGYTF

v_call: TRBV5-6
cdr3_length: 16
j_call: TRBJ1-5
clone_size: -
d_call: -
cdr3_nt: TGTGCCAGCAGCTTCGGAAACGGGGTAGGCAATCAGCCCCAGCATTTT
cdr3_aa: CASSFGNGVGNQPQHF

v_call: TRBV20-1
cdr3_length: 11
j_call: TRBJ2-1
clone_size: -
d_call: -
cdr3_nt: TGCAGTGGCGCCCAGAGCTATGAGCAGTTCTTC
cdr3_aa: CSGAQSYEQFF

v_call: TRBV20-1
cdr3_length: 11
j_call: TRBJ1-1
clone_size: -
d_call: TRBD1
cdr3_nt: TGCAGGACAGGGAGGGGGACTGAAGCTTTCTTT
cdr3_aa: CRTGRGTEAFF

v_call: TRBV9
cdr3_length: 22
j_call: TRBJ2-3
clone_size: once
d_call: TRBD2
cdr3_nt: TGTGCCAGCAGCGAACTATCCCCGGGACTAGCGGGAAAGAACAGACGCACAGATACGCAGTATTTT
cdr3_aa: CASSELSPGLAGKNRRTDTQYF

v_call: TRBV10-3
cdr3_length: 17
j_call: TRBJ2-5
clone_size: -
d_call: TRBD2
cdr3_nt: TGTGCCATCAGTGGCTCCGGCTTGACTAGCGACCAAGAGACCCAGTACTTC
cdr3_aa: CAISGSGLTSDQETQYF

v_call: TRBV12-3/TRBV12-4
cdr3_length: 11
j_call: TRBJ2-1
clone_size: -
d_call: -
cdr3_nt: TGTGCCAGCAGTCTCCATAATGAGCAGTTCTTC
cdr3_aa: CASSLHNEQFF

v_call: TRBV28
cdr3_length: 12
j_call: TRBJ1-1
clone_size: -
d_call: -
cdr3_nt: TGTGCCAGCAGTATGGTGTACACTGAAGCTTTCTTT
cdr3_aa: CASSMVYTEAFF

v_call: TRBV7-2
cdr3_length: 12
j_call: TRBJ1-2
clone_size: once
d_call: -
cdr3_nt: TGTGCCAGCAGCGGCGGGGTCCATGGCTACACCTTC
cdr3_aa: CASSGGVHGYTF

v_call: TRBV12-3/TRBV12-4
cdr3_length: 12
j_call: TRBJ2-7
clone_size: few
d_call: -
cdr3_nt: TGTGCCAGCAGTTTATCCGGCTACGAGCAGTACTTC
cdr3_aa: CASSLSGYEQYF

v_call: TRBV16
cdr3_length: 16
j_call: TRBJ2-3
clone_size: -
d_call: TRBD2
cdr3_nt: TGTGCCAGCAGCCAATCTAGCGGGAGGGCCACAGATACGCAGTATTTT
cdr3_aa: CASSQSSGRATDTQYF

v_call: TRBV30
cdr3_length: 13
j_call: TRBJ2-5
clone_size: -
d_call: -
cdr3_nt: TGTGCCTGGAGTGACGCCTTAGGAGAGACCCAGTACTTC
cdr3_aa: CAWSDALGETQYF

v_call: TRBV5-5
cdr3_length: 16
j_call: TRBJ2-6
clone_size: -
d_call: -
cdr3_nt: TGTGCCAGCAGCCCAACTTCCCTCTCTGGGGCCAACGTCCTGACTTTC
cdr3_aa: CASSPTSLSGANVLTF

v_call: TRBV9
cdr3_length: 15
j_call: TRBJ2-1
clone_size: -
d_call: -
cdr3_nt: TGTGCCAGCAGCGTAGCGCCGGGACTTTACAATGAGCAGTTCTTC
cdr3_aa: CASSVAPGLYNEQFF

v_call: TRBV28
cdr3_length: 16
j_call: TRBJ2-7
clone_size: -
d_call: TRBD2
cdr3_nt: TGTGCCAGCAGTTTATTGCGGGGGGGGAATAGGGACGAGCAGTACTTC
cdr3_aa: CASSLLRGGNRDEQYF

v_call: TRBV5-4
cdr3_length: 16
j_call: TRBJ2-5
clone_size: -
d_call: TRBD2
cdr3_nt: TGTGCCAGCAGCTTGGGGCGTAGCGGGGTACAAGAGACCCAGTACTTC
cdr3_aa: CASSLGRSGVQETQYF

v_call: TRBV6-6
cdr3_length: 12
j_call: TRBJ2-1
clone_size: -
d_call: -
cdr3_nt: TGTGCCAGCAGTTACTTATTCGATGAGCAGTTCTTC
cdr3_aa: CASSYLFDEQFF

v_call: TRBV19
cdr3_length: 12
j_call: TRBJ1-2
clone_size: -
d_call: TRBD1
cdr3_nt: TGTGCCAGCGCTCGGGACAGCTATGGCTACACCTTC
cdr3_aa: CASARDSYGYTF

v_call: TRBV4-2
cdr3_length: 18
j_call: TRBJ2-3
clone_size: -
d_call: -
cdr3_nt: TGTGCCAGCAGCTTGGAGGGCCACGGTAATTTTAGCACAGATACGCAGTATTTT
cdr3_aa: CASSLEGHGNFSTDTQYF

v_call: TRBV29-1
cdr3_length: 13
j_call: TRBJ2-7
clone_size: few
d_call: -
cdr3_nt: TGCAGCGCCCTGGAAAGCAACTCCTACGAGCAGTACTTC
cdr3_aa: CSALESNSYEQYF

v_call: TRBV11-2
cdr3_length: 16
j_call: TRBJ1-1
clone_size: -
d_call: TRBD1
cdr3_nt: TGTGCCAGCAGCCCGGGCATTGGCAGGGGGCCCACTGAAGCTTTCTTT
cdr3_aa: CASSPGIGRGPTEAFF

v_call: TRBV28
cdr3_length: 18
j_call: TRBJ1-5
clone_size: -
d_call: -
cdr3_nt: TGTGCCAGCAGTTTCAGGGTAGGCAGGGAAAGGCGCAATCAGCCCCAGCATTTT
cdr3_aa: CASSFRVGRERRNQPQHF

v_call: TRBV18
cdr3_length: 16
j_call: TRBJ1-1
clone_size: -
d_call: -
cdr3_nt: TGTGCCAGCTCACCCCCCGGTCGAGGAGGAAACACTGAAGCTTTCTTT
cdr3_aa: CASSPPGRGGNTEAFF

v_call: TRBV27
cdr3_length: 14
j_call: TRBJ2-7
clone_size: few
d_call: -
cdr3_nt: TGTGCCAGCAGTGCCCGGGACACTACCTACGAGCAGTACTTC
cdr3_aa: CASSARDTTYEQYF

v_call: TRBV2
cdr3_length: 16
j_call: TRBJ1-6
clone_size: -
d_call: -
cdr3_nt: TGTGCCAGCAGACCCGAGGGCAGCCAAGCTAATTCACCCCTCCACTTT
cdr3_aa: CASRPEGSQANSPLHF

v_call: TRBV5-1
cdr3_length: 16
j_call: TRBJ2-4
clone_size: -
d_call: TRBD2
cdr3_nt: TGCGCCAGCAGCCCGCGGGAGGCAGGAGGCAAAAACATTCAGTACTTC
cdr3_aa: CASSPREAGGKNIQYF

v_call: TRBV4-1
cdr3_length: 15
j_call: TRBJ1-2
clone_size: -
d_call: TRBD1
cdr3_nt: TGCGCCAGCAGCCAAGGCGAAGGGACAGGGGACGGCTACACCTTC
cdr3_aa: CASSQGEGTGDGYTF

v_call: TRBV14
cdr3_length: 16
j_call: TRBJ1-6
clone_size: -
d_call: -
cdr3_nt: TGTGCCAGCAGCCAAGTGGGGGAAGTCAGCAATTCACCCCTCCACTTT
cdr3_aa: CASSQVGEVSNSPLHF

v_call: TRBV19
cdr3_length: 15
j_call: TRBJ1-2
clone_size: -
d_call: TRBD1
cdr3_nt: TGTGCCAGTAGTATAGCGAGACAGGGGTCCTATGGCTACACCTTC
cdr3_aa: CASSIARQGSYGYTF

v_call: TRBV3-1/TRBV3-2
cdr3_length: 15
j_call: TRBJ2-5
clone_size: -
d_call: -
cdr3_nt: TGTGCCAGCAGCCAGAGAGGGGGGAAGGGAGAGACCCAGTACTTC
cdr3_aa: CASSQRGGKGETQYF

v_call: TRBV29-1
cdr3_length: 13
j_call: TRBJ2-1
clone_size: -
d_call: TRBD2
cdr3_nt: TGCAGCGTCGGACTAGGCAGGGCCGATGAGCAGTTCTTC
cdr3_aa: CSVGLGRADEQFF

v_call: TRBV20-1
cdr3_length: 11
j_call: TRBJ1-2
clone_size: -
d_call: -
cdr3_nt: TGCAGTGCTAACGCCCCCAGCGGCTACACCTTC
cdr3_aa: CSANAPSGYTF